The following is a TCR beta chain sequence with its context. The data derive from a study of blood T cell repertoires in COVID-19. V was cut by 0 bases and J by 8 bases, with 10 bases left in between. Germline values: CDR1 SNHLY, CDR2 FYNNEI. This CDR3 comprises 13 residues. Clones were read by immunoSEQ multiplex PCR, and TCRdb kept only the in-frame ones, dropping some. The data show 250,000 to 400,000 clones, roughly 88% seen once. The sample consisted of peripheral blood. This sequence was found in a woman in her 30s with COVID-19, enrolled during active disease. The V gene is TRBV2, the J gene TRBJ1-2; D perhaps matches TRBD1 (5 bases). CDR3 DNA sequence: TGTGCCAGCAGTGAAGCATTGGGACTCGGCTACACCTTC. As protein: CASSEALGLGYTF.